This T cell receptor beta chain comes out of a study of radiotherapy plus CTLA-4 blockade in lung cancer. Whole-study context: Roughly 17% of patients responded objectively, and 31% achieved disease control.

V trimming: 3 bases; J trimming: 5 bases; junction bases outside the gene matches: 12. CDR1 is KGHSH and CDR2 is LQKENI in the germline V gene. The CDR3 spans 18 residues. Measured with immunoSEQ multiplex PCR; TCRdb has only the in-frame clones, and not every one. The sample lists 100,000 to 150,000 clones; more than 80% were seen once. The chain employs TRBV18 and TRBJ2-5; 13 bases line up with TRBD2. This material consisted of peripheral blood, taken from a patient treated with radiotherapy plus ipilimumab. This TCR was recovered from a human donor with non-small cell lung cancer that progressed on radiotherapy plus ipilimumab. The CDR3 loop reads CASSPPGTSGIGAETQYF. The CDR3 DNA sequence: TGTGCCAGCTCACCCCCCGGGACTAGCGGGATCGGGGCTGAGACCCAGTACTTC.